These T cell receptor beta chains were read from a single sample in a study of T cells after yellow fever vaccination. TCRdb used MiXCR to reprocess the 5' RACE reads, holding one entry per CDR3 protein. The table records around 340,000 distinct CDR3 sequences, around 12% of them present only once. The source was CD4+ T cells sorted from PBMCs, collected 15 days after the yellow fever booster vaccination. The receptors come from a young man who received the YFV17D yellow fever vaccine. Both conserved end residues are part of each CDR3.

>TRBV11-2|TRBJ2-4
CASSPGGGNFIQYF
>TRBV20-1|TRBJ1-4
CSARDRTGTVGLFF
>TRBV4-1|TRBJ2-1
CASSPRDGGPEQFF
>TRBV7-6|TRBJ2-2
CASSLIPSGTSGYTGELFF
>TRBV4-1|TRBJ2-3
CASSQEPGTSEADTQYF
>TRBV4-1|TRBJ2-2
CASSQALVRGTGELFF
>TRBV7-2|TRBJ1-4
CASSKYGEKLFF
>TRBV7-2|TRBJ1-2
CASSLDRQMAYGYTF
>TRBV13|TRBJ1-1
CASRRQGRNTEAFF
>TRBV28|TRBJ2-3
CASSSPGHFSTDTQYF
>TRBV5-4|TRBJ2-1
CASSPTSGGAGDEQFF
>TRBV12-3/TRBV12-4|TRBJ2-1
CASSRSGGPVNEQFF
>TRBV5-1|TRBJ2-6
CASRVSGLLSGANVLTF
>TRBV10-3|TRBJ2-7
CAISDGRSGTGSHEQYF
>TRBV12-3/TRBV12-4|TRBJ1-5
CASSLRDRGYQPQHF
>TRBV19|TRBJ1-1
CASSIGATEAFF
>TRBV12-3/TRBV12-4|TRBJ2-4
CASSLAYRGHKNIQYF
>TRBV7-6|TRBJ2-1
CASSPGPGTGKEQFF
>TRBV7-3|TRBJ2-1
CASSSQPGQEQFF
>TRBV24-1|TRBJ1-5
CATSDSSRDDQPQHF
>TRBV20-1|TRBJ1-2
CSYPPGYTF
>TRBV5-1|TRBJ2-2
CASSLAGGYTGELFF
>TRBV9|TRBJ2-5
CASSARGPSETQYF
>TRBV18|TRBJ2-7
CASSPAPPYEQYF
>TRBV9|TRBJ1-4
CASSSMDRGNEKLFF
>TRBV4-1|TRBJ1-4
CASSQGLDRAEKLFF
>TRBV5-1|TRBJ2-3
CASSPIGGADTQYF
>TRBV20-1|TRBJ2-3
CSASGSGGLDTQYF
>TRBV4-2|TRBJ2-2
CASSQDRAGELFF